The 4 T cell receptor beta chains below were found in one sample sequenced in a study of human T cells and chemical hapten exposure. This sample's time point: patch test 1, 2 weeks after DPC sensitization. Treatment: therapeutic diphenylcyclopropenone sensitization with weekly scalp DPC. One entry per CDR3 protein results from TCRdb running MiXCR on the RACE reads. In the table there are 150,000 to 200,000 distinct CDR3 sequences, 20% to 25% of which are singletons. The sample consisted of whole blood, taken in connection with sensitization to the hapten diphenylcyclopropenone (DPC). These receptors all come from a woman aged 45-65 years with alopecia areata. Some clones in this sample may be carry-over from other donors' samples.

The CDR3 coding sequence is TGCGCCAGCAGATCCGGGACTCTGGAGCAGTACTTC. Translating gives CASRSGTLEQYF. V and J are TRBV10-2 and TRBJ2-7; a weak D match, TRBD2 (6 bases). CDR3 length: 12 residues. V was pared by 6 bases and J by 7 bases, with 13 bases between. Looked up from germline, CDR1 is WSHSY and CDR2 is SAAADI.

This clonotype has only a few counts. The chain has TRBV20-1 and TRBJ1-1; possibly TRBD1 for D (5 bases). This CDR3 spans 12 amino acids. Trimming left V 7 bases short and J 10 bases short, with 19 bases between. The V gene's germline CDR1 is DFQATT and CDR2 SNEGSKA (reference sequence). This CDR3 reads CSVSPRGLSAFF. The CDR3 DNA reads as TGCAGTGTGAGTCCAAGGGGCCTTTCAGCTTTCTTT.

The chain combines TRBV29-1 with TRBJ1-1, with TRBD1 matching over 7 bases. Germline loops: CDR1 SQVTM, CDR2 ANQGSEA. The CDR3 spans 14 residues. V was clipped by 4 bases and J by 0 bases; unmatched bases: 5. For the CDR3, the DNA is TGCAGCGTTGGACAGGGAACGATGAACACTGAAGCTTTCTTT. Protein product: CSVGQGTMNTEAFF. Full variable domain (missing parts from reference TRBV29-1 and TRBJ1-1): SAVISQKPSRDICQRGTSLTIQCQVDSQVTMMFWYRQQPGQSLTLIATANQGSEATYESGFVIDKFPISRPNLTFSTLTVSNMSPEDSSIYLCSVGQGTMNTEAFFGQGTRLTVV.

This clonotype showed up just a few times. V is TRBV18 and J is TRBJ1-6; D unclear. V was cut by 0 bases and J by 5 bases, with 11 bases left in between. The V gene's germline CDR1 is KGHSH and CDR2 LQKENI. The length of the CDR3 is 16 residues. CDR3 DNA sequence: TGTGCCAGCTCACCACCTAGAGGGAACCATAATTCACCCCTCCACTTT. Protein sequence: CASSPPRGNHNSPLHF.